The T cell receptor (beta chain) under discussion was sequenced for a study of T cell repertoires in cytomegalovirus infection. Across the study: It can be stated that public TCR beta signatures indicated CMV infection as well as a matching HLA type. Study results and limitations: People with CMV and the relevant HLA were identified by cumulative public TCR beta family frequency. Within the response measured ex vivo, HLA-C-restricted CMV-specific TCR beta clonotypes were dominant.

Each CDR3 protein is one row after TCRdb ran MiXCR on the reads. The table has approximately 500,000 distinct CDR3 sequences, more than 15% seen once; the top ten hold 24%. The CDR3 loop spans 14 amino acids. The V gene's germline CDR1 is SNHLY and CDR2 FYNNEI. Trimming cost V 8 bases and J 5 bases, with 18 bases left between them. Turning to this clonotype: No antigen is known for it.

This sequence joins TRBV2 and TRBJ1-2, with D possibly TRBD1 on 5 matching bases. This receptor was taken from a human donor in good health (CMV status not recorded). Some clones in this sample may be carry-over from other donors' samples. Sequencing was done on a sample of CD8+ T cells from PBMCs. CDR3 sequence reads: CASPRRQSLYGYTF. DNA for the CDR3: TGTGCCAGCCCTAGGAGACAGAGTCTATATGGCTACACCTTC.